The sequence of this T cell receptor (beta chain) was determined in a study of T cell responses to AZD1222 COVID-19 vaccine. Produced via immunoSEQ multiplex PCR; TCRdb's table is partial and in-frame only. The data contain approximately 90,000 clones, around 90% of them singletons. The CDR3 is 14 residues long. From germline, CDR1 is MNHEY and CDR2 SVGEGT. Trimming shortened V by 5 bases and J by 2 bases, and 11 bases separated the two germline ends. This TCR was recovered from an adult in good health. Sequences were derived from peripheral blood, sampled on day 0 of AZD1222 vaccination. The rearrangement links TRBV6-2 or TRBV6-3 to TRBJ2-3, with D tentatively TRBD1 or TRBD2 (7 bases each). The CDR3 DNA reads TGTGCCAGCAGTCAGGGGGACTACACAGATACGCAGTATTTT. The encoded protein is CASSQGDYTDTQYF.